This T cell receptor (beta chain) derives from a study of T cells after somatic rescue of genetic block. This CDR3 comprises 13 residues. Trimming cost V 10 bases and J 2 bases, with 14 bases left between them. Germline CDR1 reads MNHNS; CDR2 reads SASEGT. The method was immunoSEQ multiplex PCR; TCRdb's version includes in-frame clones alone and lacks a portion of them. The sample lists around 8,000 clones; 65% to 90% were seen once. The V and J genes are TRBV6-1 and TRBJ2-5; D is uncertain. This clonotype was sampled from a boy younger than 18. The sequencing sample was made of peripheral blood mononuclear cells (PBMCs). The CDR3 sequence is CATLFYLQETQYF. The CDR3 DNA is TGTGCCACGCTCTTCTACCTACAAGAGACCCAGTACTTC.